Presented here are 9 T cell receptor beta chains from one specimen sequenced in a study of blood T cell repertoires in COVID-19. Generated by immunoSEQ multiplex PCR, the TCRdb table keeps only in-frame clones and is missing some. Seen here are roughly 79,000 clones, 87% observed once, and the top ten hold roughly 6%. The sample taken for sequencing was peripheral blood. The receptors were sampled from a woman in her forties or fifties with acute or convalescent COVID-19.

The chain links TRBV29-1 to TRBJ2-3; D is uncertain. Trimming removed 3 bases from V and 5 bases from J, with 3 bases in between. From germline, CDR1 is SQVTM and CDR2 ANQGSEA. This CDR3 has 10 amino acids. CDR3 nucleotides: TGCAGCGTTGATCAAGATACGCAGTATTTT. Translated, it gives CSVDQDTQYF.

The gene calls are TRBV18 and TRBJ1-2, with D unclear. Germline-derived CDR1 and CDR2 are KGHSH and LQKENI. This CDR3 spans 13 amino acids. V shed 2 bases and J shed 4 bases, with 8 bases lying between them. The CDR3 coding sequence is TGTGCCAGCTCACCAAACGCAGTCTATGGCTACACCTTC. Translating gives CASSPNAVYGYTF.

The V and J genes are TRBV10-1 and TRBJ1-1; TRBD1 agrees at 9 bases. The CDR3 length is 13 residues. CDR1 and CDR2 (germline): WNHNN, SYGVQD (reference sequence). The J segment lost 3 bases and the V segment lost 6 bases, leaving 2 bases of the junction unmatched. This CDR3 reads CASSGDRDTEAFF. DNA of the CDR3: TGCGCCAGCAGCGGGGACAGGGACACTGAAGCTTTCTTT.

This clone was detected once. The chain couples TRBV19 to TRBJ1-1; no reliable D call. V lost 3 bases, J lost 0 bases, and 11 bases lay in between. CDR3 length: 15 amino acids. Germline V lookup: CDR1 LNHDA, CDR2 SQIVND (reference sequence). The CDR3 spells CASSIGVSVNTEAFF. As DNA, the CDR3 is TGTGCCAGTAGTATTGGCGTCAGCGTGAACACTGAAGCTTTCTTT.

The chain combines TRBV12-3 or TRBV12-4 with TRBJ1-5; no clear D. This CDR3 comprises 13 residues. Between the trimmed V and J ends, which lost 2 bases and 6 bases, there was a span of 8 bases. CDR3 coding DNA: TGTGCCAGCAGTTTATCGCTAGGTCAGCCCCAGCATTTT. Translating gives CASSLSLGQPQHF.

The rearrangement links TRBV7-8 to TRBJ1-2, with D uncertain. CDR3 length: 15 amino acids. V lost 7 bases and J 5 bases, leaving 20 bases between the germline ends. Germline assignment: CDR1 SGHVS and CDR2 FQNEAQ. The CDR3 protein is CASISASEVPYGYTF. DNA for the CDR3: TGTGCCAGCATTAGCGCAAGTGAGGTCCCGTATGGCTACACCTTC.

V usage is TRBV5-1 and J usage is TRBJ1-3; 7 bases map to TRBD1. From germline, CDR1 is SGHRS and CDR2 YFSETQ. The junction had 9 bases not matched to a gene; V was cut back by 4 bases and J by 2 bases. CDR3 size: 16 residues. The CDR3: CASSPNRGRAGNTIYF. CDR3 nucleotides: TGCGCCAGCAGCCCTAACAGGGGCCGCGCTGGAAACACCATATATTTT.

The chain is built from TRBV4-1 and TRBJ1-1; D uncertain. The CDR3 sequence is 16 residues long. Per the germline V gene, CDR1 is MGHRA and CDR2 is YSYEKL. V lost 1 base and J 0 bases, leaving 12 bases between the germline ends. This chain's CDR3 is CASSQGGIAVNTEAFF. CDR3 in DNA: TGCGCCAGCAGCCAAGGAGGGATCGCCGTGAACACTGAAGCTTTCTTT.

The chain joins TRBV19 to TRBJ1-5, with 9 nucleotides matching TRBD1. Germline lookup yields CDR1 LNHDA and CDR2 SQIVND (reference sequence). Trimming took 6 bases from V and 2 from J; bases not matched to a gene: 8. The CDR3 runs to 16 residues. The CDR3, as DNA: TGTGCCAGTAGCCCAGGGACAGGGACTGGCAATCAGCCCCAGCATTTT. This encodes CASSPGTGTGNQPQHF.